This T cell receptor beta chain is from a study of shared clonotypes between healthy human individuals. A single count supports this clone. Replicate PCRs from sorted subsets contained around 200 ng DNA, which is 30,000 to 35,000 T cell genomes. The assay was immunoSEQ multiplex PCR, and TCRdb's table has in-frame clones only and misses some. The data hold roughly 2,500,000 clones, with roughly 93% observed a single time. The ends were cut back, 5 bases at V and 4 bases at J, with 17 bases in the middle. Germline loops: CDR1 SNHLY, CDR2 FYNNEI. CDR3 length: 15 amino acids. The rearrangement joins TRBV2 to TRBJ1-1; D unresolved. The TCR comes from a man younger than 35 in good health. Some clones in this sample may be carry-over from other donors' samples. Sequencing used naive CD4+ T cells from PBMCs. As to subset: CD45RA+ positively selected. The CDR3 bases are TGTGCCAGCAGTTACGATGACGGAGCACTCACTGAAGCTTTCTTT. Protein: CASSYDDGALTEAFF. Supplemented by reference TRBV2 and TRBJ1-1, the full variable domain reads EPEVTQTPSHQVTQMGQEVILRCVPISNHLYFYWYRQILGQKVEFLVSFYNNEISEKSEIFDDQFSVERPDGSNFTLKIRSTKLEDSAMYFCASSYDDGALTEAFFGQGTRLTVV.